There are a few counts of the clone carrying this T cell receptor (beta chain). The germline V gene encodes CDR1 DFQATT and CDR2 SNEGSKA (reference sequence). This CDR3 is built from 13 residues. The trim removed 8 bases at V and 5 bases at J, leaving 12 bases unmatched. TCRdb re-called the RT-PCR reads with MiXCR, one entry per CDR3 protein. The sample lists hundreds of thousands of distinct CDR3 sequences; approximately 15% were seen once. The origin of this receptor is a female donor in good health, serving as a healthy control. The sequenced sample was memory CD4+ T cells from blood. The rearrangement joins TRBV20-1 to TRBJ2-7; 7 positions match TRBD2. CDR3 sequence (DNA): TGCAGTACGGGGGGTACGGGAGAGGACGAGCAGTACTTC. Translation: CSTGGTGEDEQYF.